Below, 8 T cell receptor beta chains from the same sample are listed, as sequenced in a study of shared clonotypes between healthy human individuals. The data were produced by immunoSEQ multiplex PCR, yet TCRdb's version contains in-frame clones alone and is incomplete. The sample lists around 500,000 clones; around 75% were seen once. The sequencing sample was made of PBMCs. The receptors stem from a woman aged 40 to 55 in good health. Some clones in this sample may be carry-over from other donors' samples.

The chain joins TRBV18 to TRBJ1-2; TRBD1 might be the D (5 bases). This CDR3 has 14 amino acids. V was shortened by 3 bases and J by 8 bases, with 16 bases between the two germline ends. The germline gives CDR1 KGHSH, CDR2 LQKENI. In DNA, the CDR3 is TGTGCCAGCTCACCCGGGACGGACCTCGGGGGCTACACCTTC. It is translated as CASSPGTDLGGYTF.

CDR3 sequence (DNA): TGTGCCAGCAGCCCCTGGCCCCTTAAGGAGAATGTAGAGCAGTACTTC. Translated, it gives CASSPWPLKENVEQYF. The chain has TRBV7-8 and TRBJ2-7, with D uncertain. Germline CDR1 and CDR2: SGHVS and FQNEAQ. Trimming removed 5 bases at V and 7 bases at J, with 24 bases between. The CDR3 consists of 16 residues. Looking up the rest from reference TRBV7-8 and TRBJ2-7 gives the full variable domain: GAGVSQSPRYKVAKRGQDVALRCDPISGHVSLFWYQQALGQGPEFLTYFQNEAQLDKSGLPSDRFFAERPEGSVSTLKIQRTQQEDSAVYLCASSPWPLKENVEQYFGPGTRLTVT.

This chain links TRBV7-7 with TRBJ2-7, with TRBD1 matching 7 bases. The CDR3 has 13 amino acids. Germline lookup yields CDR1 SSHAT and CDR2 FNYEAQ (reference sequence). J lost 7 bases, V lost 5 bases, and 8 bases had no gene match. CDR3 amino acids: CASSTDRDREQYF. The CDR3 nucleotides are TGTGCCAGCAGCACTGACAGGGATCGGGAGCAGTACTTC.

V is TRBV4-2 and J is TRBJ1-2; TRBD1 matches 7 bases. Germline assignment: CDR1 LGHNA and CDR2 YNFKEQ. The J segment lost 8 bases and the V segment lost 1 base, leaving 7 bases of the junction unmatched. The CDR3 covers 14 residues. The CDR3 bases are TGTGCCAGCAGCCAAGGACAGGGTCCTAAGGGCTACACCTTC. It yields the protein CASSQGQGPKGYTF.

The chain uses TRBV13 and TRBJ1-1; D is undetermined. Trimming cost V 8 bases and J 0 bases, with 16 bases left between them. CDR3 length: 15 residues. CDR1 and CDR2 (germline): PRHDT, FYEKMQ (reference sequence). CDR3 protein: CASRGSLHMNTEAFF. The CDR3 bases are TGTGCCAGCCGCGGGTCGCTTCACATGAACACTGAAGCTTTCTTT.

The CDR3 is CASSEEASSYNEQFF. Here the CDR3 DNA reads TGTGCCAGCAGTGAAGAGGCCAGCTCCTACAATGAGCAGTTCTTC. J is TRBJ2-1 and V is TRBV2; no definite D call. Germline V lookup: CDR1 SNHLY, CDR2 FYNNEI. This CDR3 region has 15 residues. Trimming took off 1 base at V and 0 bases at J, with 7 bases between the two ends.

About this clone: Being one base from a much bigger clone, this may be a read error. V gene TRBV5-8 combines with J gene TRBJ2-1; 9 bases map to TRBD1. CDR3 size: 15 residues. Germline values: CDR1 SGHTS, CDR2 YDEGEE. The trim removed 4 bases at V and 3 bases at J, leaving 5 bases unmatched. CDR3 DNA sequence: TGTGCCAGCAGCCCCGGGGACAGGGACTACAATGAGCAGTTCTTC. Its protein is CASSPGDRDYNEQFF.

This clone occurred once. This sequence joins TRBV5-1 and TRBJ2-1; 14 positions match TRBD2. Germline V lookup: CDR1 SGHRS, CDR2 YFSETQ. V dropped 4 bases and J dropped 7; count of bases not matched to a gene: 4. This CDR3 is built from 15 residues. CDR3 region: CASSPTSGRVNEQFF. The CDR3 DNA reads TGCGCCAGCAGCCCGACTAGCGGGAGGGTTAATGAGCAGTTCTTC. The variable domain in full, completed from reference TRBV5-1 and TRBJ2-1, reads KAGVTQTPRYLIKTRGQQVTLSCSPISGHRSVSWYQQTPGQGLQFLFEYFSETQRNKGNFPGRFSGRQFSNSRSEMNVSTLELGDSALYLCASSPTSGRVNEQFFGPGTRLTVL.